This TCR beta chain was obtained from a study of CD4 and CD8 cells across lung adenocarcinoma regions. This clonotype is medium-sized. Trimming shortened V by 3 bases and J by 0 bases, and 3 bases separated the two germline ends. This CDR3 has 12 amino acids. Looked up from germline, CDR1 is ENHRY and CDR2 is SYGVKD. TCRdb processed the PCR reads anew with MiXCR; each CDR3 protein has one entry. The data hold 3,000 to 4,000 distinct CDR3 sequences, with over 50% observed a single time. What was sequenced was CD4+ T cells from the center of a lung tumor. This TCR was sampled from a female donor with lung adenocarcinoma. The CD4 and CD8 labels of this study may be unreliable. The chain joins TRBV10-3 to TRBJ2-7; D uncertain. DNA for the CDR3: TGTGCCATCAGTGAATTCTCCTACGAGCAGTACTTC. Protein product: CAISEFSYEQYF.